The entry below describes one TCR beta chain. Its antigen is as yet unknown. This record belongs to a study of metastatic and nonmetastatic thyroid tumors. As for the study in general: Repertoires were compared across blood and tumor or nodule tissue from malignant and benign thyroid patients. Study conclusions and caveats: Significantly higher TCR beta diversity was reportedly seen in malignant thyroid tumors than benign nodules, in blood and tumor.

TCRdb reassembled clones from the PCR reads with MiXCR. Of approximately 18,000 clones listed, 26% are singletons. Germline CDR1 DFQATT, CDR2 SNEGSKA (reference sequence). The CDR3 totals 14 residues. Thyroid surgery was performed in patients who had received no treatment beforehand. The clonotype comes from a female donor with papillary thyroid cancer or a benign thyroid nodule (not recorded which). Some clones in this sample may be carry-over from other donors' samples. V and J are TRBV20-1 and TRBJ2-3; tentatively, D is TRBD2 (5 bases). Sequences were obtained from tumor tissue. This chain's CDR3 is CSATTIGSTDTQYF. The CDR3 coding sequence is TGCAGCGCGACGACTATCGGGAGCACAGATACGCAGTATTTT.